This TCR beta chain originates from a study of regulatory dendritic cells for organ transplantation. General study findings and limits: Among resting subsets, memory CD8+ cells contained the most alloreactive clonotypes. Memory CD8+ clonal expansion seemed more limited with regulatory than mature dendritic cells. Naive T cells showed high diversity, memory cells less, memory CD8+ least.

Measured with immunoSEQ multiplex PCR; TCRdb has only the in-frame clones, and not every one. The data contain 30,000 or so clones, approximately 77% of them seen just once; the ten biggest clones take up approximately 0.39%. Note on this clone: No antigen is known for it.

FACS sorted CD4+ or CD8+ T cells into CD45RA+ naive and CD45RO+ memory. The V and J ends lost 4 bases and 4 bases respectively, with 7 bases between them. This CDR3 has 12 amino acids. Looked up from germline, CDR1 is MNHEY and CDR2 is SMNVEV (reference sequence). The chain uses TRBV27 and TRBJ1-1; no clear D. The sequenced sample was naive CD8+ T cells from blood. Subset in this sample: CD45RA+ naive T cells. This TCR derives from a human donor in good health. CDR3 region: CASSSRSTEAFF. The CDR3, as DNA: TGTGCCAGCAGTTCCAGGTCCACTGAAGCTTTCTTT.